This is a list of T cell receptor beta chains from one sample in a study of PD-1 blockade in mismatch repair-deficient tumors. Libraries were prepared by immunoSEQ multiplex PCR; TCRdb keeps only in-frame clonotypes and omits some of them. The sample includes just under 65,000 clones, around 88% of them seen just once. The sample consisted of peripheral blood, taken 52 weeks after starting pembrolizumab. Receptors originate from an adult with mismatch repair-deficient cancer. Both conserved end residues are part of each CDR3. D genes are given only for firm matches. Clone size is stated in some rows and not others, as once, few, many or a class when expanded.

>TRBJ2-7|.|TRBD2|TRBV4-3
CASSQDLGEVGLAGAYEQYF
TGCGCCAGCAGCCAAGATCTCGGGGAGGTAGGACTAGCGGGTGCCTACGAGCAGTACTTC
>TRBJ2-7|.|.|TRBV11-2
CASSLSRVRSYEQYF
TGTGCCAGCAGCTTAAGCAGGGTACGTTCCTACGAGCAGTACTTC
>TRBJ2-3|.|.|TRBV25-1
CASIRADTQYF
TGTGCCAGCATTAGGGCAGATACGCAGTATTTT
>TRBJ1-2|.|.|TRBV4-1
CASSQDMIGSVSDGYTF
TGCGCCAGCAGCCAAGATATGATTGGGTCTGTCTCGGATGGCTACACCTTC
>TRBJ1-2|.|.|TRBV12-5
CASGIGRYGYTF
TGTGCTAGCGGCATTGGACGATATGGCTACACCTTC
>TRBJ1-2|few|.|TRBV6-5
CASRSGNGYTF
TGTGCCAGCAGATCAGGGAATGGCTACACCTTC
>TRBJ2-5|.|.|TRBV9
CASRPVQGRQTQYF
TGTGCCAGCAGGCCCGTACAGGGGAGGCAGACCCAGTACTTC
>TRBJ2-3|once|TRBD2|TRBV6-1
CASSEGLSYTDTQYF
TGTGCCAGCAGTGAGGGACTATCCTACACAGATACGCAGTATTTT
>TRBJ1-1|once|.|TRBV7-2
CASSWGGESTEAFF
TGTGCCAGCAGCTGGGGGGGGGAATCCACTGAAGCTTTCTTT
>TRBJ2-7|.|.|TRBV19
CASSPRLAYEQYF
TGTGCCAGTAGTCCCAGACTGGCCTACGAGCAGTACTTC
>TRBJ1-1|.|TRBD1|TRBV27
CASSRPETGGGTEAFF
TGTGCCAGCAGCCGACCCGAGACAGGGGGCGGCACTGAAGCTTTCTTT
>TRBJ1-1|.|TRBD1|TRBV18
CASSHRRRQGPLTEAFF
TGTGCCAGCTCACACAGACGGCGACAGGGCCCCCTCACTGAAGCTTTCTTT
>TRBJ2-3|.|.|TRBV28
CASSLGTGRGDTQYF
TGTGCCAGCAGTTTAGGGACGGGCAGAGGAGATACGCAGTATTTT
>TRBJ2-3|.|TRBD2|TRBV7-2
CASSLGRETDTQYF
TGTGCCAGCAGCTTAGGGCGGGAGACAGATACGCAGTATTTT
>TRBJ1-3|.|.|TRBV7-9
CASRSPLRNSGNTIYF
TGTGCCAGCAGGAGTCCCCTGAGGAACTCTGGAAACACCATATATTTT
>TRBJ2-5|once|.|TRBV9
CASTLSPGGETQYF
TGTGCCAGCACCTTATCTCCAGGGGGGGAGACCCAGTACTTC
>TRBJ2-3|.|.|TRBV4-1
CASRLVGESTDTQYF
TGCGCCAGCAGATTGGTTGGCGAAAGCACAGATACGCAGTATTTT
>TRBJ2-7|.|.|TRBV19
CASAAHVAYEQYF
TGTGCCAGTGCGGCCCATGTTGCCTACGAGCAGTACTTC
>TRBJ2-7|.|TRBD2|TRBV27
CASTIWGGEGNYEQYF
TGTGCCAGCACCATATGGGGGGGAGAGGGGAACTACGAGCAGTACTTC
>TRBJ2-1|.|TRBD2|TRBV13
CASSFSVAGVYNEQFF
TGTGCCAGCAGCTTTTCTGTAGCGGGAGTCTACAATGAGCAGTTCTTC
>TRBJ2-1|.|TRBD2|TRBV5-5
CASSRSLGLAEYNEQFF
TGTGCCAGCAGCAGGAGCCTTGGACTAGCGGAATACAATGAGCAGTTCTTC
>TRBJ2-3|.|.|TRBV11-3
CASLGDRTDTQYF
TGTGCCAGCTTGGGGGACCGCACAGATACGCAGTATTTT
>TRBJ1-2|.|.|TRBV6-5
CASSYSGRGDYGYTF
TGTGCCAGCAGTTACTCGGGCAGGGGAGACTATGGCTACACCTTC
>TRBJ2-3|.|TRBD2|TRBV13
CASSPESSYSRTKRDTDTQYF
TGTGCCAGCAGCCCGGAATCCTCCTACTCGAGAACCAAGCGGGACACAGATACGCAGTATTTT
>TRBJ2-5|.|TRBD2|TRBV30
CAWRRMASGTAETQYF
TGTGCCTGGAGGAGGATGGCTAGCGGGACGGCTGAGACCCAGTACTTC
>TRBJ2-7|.|TRBD2|TRBV27
CASGLAGGYGAYEQYF
TGTGCCAGCGGACTAGCGGGAGGGTATGGGGCCTACGAGCAGTACTTC
>TRBJ1-2|.|TRBD1|TRBV10-2
CASSESRGQGARYGYTF
TGCGCCAGCAGTGAGTCGAGGGGACAGGGGGCAAGATATGGCTACACCTTC
>TRBJ1-4|.|.|TRBV7-9
CASSLTGWEKLFF
TGTGCCAGCAGCTTAACAGGGTGGGAAAAACTGTTTTTT
>TRBJ2-5|.|TRBD1|TRBV27
CASSLKGQGGTQYF
TGTGCCAGCAGTTTAAAGGGACAGGGGGGGACCCAGTACTTC
>TRBJ2-1|.|.|TRBV7-2
CASSLTRANNEQFF
TGTGCCAGCAGCTTGACGCGGGCCAACAATGAGCAGTTCTTC
>TRBJ2-7|.|TRBD1|TRBV28
CASRGTGVPYEQYF
TGTGCCAGCAGAGGTACAGGGGTCCCCTACGAGCAGTACTTC
>TRBJ1-2|.|.|TRBV6-6
CASNLDKGYGYTF
TGTGCCAGCAATTTAGACAAGGGCTACGGCTACACCTTC
>TRBJ2-7|.|TRBD2|TRBV29-1
CSVELAGGPYEQYF
TGCAGCGTTGAACTAGCGGGAGGGCCCTACGAGCAGTACTTC
>TRBJ2-1|.|.|TRBV5-1
CASNERGTEQFF
TGCGCCAGCAACGAACGGGGCACTGAGCAGTTCTTC
>TRBJ1-2|few|.|TRBV29-1
CSVVAGGSYTF
TGCAGCGTTGTGGCGGGGGGGAGCTACACCTTC
>TRBJ2-1|.|.|TRBV5-4
CASSYARLRGNNEQFF
TGTGCCAGCAGCTACGCTCGACTAAGGGGGAACAATGAGCAGTTCTTC